Given below is one TCR beta chain in context. Its cognate antigen is unknown. TCRdb re-called the 5' RACE reads; one entry per CDR3 protein, DNA not given. In total, the table holds hundreds of thousands of distinct CDR3 sequences. This sample was included in a study of monozygotic twins with inflammatory bowel disease. Findings and limits, study-wide: Individual T cell subtypes were not distinguishable.

The CDR3 is 13 amino acids. CDR1 MNHEY and CDR2 SVGAGI come from the germline V gene. J is TRBJ2-7 and V is TRBV6-5; TCRdb returns TRBD1, unconfirmable since there is no DNA. The receptor was derived from a human donor with ulcerative colitis or Crohn's disease, or a healthy co-twin of an affected twin (not recorded which). Sequencing input: blood. This chain's CDR3 is CASSPGENYEQYF.